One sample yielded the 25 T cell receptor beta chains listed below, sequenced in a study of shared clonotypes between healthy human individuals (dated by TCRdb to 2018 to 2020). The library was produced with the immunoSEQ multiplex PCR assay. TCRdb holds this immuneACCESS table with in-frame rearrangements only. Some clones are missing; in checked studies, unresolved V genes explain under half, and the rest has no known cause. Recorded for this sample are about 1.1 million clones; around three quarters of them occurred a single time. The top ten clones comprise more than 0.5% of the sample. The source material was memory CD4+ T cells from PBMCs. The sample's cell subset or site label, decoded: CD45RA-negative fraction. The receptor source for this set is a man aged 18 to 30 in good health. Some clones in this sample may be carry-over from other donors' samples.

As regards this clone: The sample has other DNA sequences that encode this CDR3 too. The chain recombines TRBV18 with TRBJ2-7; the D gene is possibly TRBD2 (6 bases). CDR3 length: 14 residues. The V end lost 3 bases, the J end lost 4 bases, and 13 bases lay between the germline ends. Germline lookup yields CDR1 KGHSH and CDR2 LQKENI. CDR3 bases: TGTGCCAGCTCACCCCCGGGACTTCCGTACGAGCAGTACTTC. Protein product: CASSPPGLPYEQYF.

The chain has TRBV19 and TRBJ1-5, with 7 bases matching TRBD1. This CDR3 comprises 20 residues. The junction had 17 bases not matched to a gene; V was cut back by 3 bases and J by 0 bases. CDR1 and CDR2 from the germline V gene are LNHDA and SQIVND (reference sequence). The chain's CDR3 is CASSMRPGQKNDYSNQPQHF. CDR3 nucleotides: TGTGCCAGTAGTATGAGACCGGGACAGAAGAATGATTATAGCAATCAGCCCCAGCATTTT.

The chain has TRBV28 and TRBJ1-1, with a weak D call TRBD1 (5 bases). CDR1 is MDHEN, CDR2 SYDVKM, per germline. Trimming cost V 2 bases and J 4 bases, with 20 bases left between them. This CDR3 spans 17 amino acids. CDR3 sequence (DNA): TGTGCCAGCAGTTTAGTCGGTTTTTCTCCCGGGACCACTGAAGCTTTCTTT. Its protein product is CASSLVGFSPGTTEAFF.

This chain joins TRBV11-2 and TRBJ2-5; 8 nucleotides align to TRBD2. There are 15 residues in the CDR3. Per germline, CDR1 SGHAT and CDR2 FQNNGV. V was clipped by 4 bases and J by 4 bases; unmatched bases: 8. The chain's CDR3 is CASSSSTSELETQYF. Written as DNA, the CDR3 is TGTGCCAGCAGCTCCTCGACTAGCGAGTTAGAGACCCAGTACTTC.

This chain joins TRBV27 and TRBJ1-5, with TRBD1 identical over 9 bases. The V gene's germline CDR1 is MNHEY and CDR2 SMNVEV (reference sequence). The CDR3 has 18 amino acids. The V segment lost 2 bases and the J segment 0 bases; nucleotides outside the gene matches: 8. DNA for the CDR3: TGTGCCAGCAGTTTACCGGGGACAGGGAACTTTAGCAATCAGCCCCAGCATTTT. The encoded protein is CASSLPGTGNFSNQPQHF.

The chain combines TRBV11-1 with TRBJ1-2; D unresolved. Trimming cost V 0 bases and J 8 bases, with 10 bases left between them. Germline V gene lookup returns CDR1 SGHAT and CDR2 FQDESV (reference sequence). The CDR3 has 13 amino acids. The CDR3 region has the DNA TGTGCCAGCAGCTTAGCGGGTAAGATCGGCTACACCTTC. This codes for CASSLAGKIGYTF.

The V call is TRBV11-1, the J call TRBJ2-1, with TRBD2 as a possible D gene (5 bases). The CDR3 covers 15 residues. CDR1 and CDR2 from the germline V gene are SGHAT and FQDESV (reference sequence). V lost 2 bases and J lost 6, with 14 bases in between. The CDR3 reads CASSLSSFYTNEQFF. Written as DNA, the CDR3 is TGTGCCAGCAGCTTATCTAGCTTCTATACCAATGAGCAGTTCTTC.

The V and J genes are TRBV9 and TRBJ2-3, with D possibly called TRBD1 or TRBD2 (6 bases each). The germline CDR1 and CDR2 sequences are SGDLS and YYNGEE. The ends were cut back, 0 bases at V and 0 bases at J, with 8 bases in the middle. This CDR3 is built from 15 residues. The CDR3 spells CASSVGGASTDTQYF. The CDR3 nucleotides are TGTGCCAGCAGCGTAGGGGGGGCTAGCACAGATACGCAGTATTTT.

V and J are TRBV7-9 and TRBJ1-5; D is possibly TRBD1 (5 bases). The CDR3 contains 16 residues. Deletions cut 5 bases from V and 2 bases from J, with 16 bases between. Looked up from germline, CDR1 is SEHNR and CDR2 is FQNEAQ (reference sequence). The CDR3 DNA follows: TGTGCCAGCAGCCGCTACCTAGGGGACGGCAATCAGCCCCAGCATTTT. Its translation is CASSRYLGDGNQPQHF.

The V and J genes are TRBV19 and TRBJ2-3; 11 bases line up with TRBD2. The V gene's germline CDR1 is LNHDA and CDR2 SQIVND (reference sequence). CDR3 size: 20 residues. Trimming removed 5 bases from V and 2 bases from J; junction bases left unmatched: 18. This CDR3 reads CASSPQRRLAGGNPTDTQYF. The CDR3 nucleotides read TGTGCCAGTAGTCCCCAGAGGAGGCTAGCGGGAGGTAATCCCACAGATACGCAGTATTTT.

In DNA, the CDR3 is TGTGCCAGCAGTGGGGACGGAGAGACCCAGTACTTC. Translated: CASSGDGETQYF. This chain links TRBV6-1 with TRBJ2-5; the D call may be TRBD1 or TRBD2 (5 bases each). The CDR3 runs 12 residues. CDR1 is MNHNS, CDR2 SASEGT, per germline. V was cut by 4 bases and J by 4 bases, with 7 bases left in between.

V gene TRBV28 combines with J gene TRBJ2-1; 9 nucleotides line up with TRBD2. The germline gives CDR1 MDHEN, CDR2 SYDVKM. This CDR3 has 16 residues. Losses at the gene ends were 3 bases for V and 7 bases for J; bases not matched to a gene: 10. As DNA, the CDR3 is TGTGCCAGCAGTTTCCACGGGGTAGCGGGAGTAAATGAGCAGTTCTTC. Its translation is CASSFHGVAGVNEQFF.

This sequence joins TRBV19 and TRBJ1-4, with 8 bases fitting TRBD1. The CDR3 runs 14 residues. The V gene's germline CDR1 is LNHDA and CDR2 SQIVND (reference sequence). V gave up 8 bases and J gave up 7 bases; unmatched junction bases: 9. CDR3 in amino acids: CASAGQVPGEKLFF. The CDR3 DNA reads TGTGCCAGTGCGGGACAGGTTCCTGGTGAAAAACTGTTTTTT.

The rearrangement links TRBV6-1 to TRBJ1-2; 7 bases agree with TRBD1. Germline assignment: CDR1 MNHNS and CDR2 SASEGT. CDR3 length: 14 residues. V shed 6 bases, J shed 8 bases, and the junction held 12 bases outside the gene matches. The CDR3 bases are TGTGCCAGCAGAAGACAGGGCGCCCTCGGAGGCTACACCTTC. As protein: CASRRQGALGGYTF.

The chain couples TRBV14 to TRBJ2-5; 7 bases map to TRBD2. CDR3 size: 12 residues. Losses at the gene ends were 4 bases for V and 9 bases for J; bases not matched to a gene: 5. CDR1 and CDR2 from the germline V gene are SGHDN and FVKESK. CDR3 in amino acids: CASSPRGGAQYF. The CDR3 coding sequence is TGTGCCAGCAGCCCCCGTGGGGGGGCCCAGTACTTC.

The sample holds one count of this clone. The CDR3 reads CASSPGNQETQYF. For the CDR3, the DNA is TGTGCCAGCAGCCCCGGGAACCAAGAGACCCAGTACTTC. The chain employs TRBV7-2 and TRBJ2-5; TRBD2 is a possible D gene (5 bases). The CDR3 covers 13 residues. Germline CDR1 SGHTA, CDR2 FQGNSA. The ends were cut back, 5 bases at V and 0 bases at J, with 7 bases in the middle.

CDR3 nucleotides: TGTGCCAGCAGTTTAGAACAGGGTTATGGGTATGGCTACACCTTC. Its translation is CASSLEQGYGYGYTF. The genes are TRBV28 and TRBJ1-2; maybe TRBD1 (6 bases). CDR3 length: 15 amino acids. The V end was cut by 2 bases, the J end by 5 bases, with 15 bases between. Germline-derived CDR1 and CDR2 are MDHEN and SYDVKM.

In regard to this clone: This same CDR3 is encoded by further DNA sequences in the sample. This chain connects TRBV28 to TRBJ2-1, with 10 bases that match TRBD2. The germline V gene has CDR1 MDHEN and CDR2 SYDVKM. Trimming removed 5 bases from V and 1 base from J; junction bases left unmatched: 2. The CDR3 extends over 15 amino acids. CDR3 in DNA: TGTGCCAGCAGTCCTAGCGGGAGTTCCTACAATGAGCAGTTCTTC. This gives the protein CASSPSGSSYNEQFF.

The CDR3 DNA is TGCGCCAGCAGCCAAGATGGGAGAGTGAGCGGGGAGCTGTTTTTT. Protein product: CASSQDGRVSGELFF. The chain uses TRBV4-3 and TRBJ2-2, with a weak D call TRBD2 (5 bases). Trimming left V 0 bases short and J 7 bases short, with 12 bases between. Germline assignment: CDR1 LGHNA and CDR2 YSLEER. This CDR3 contains 15 residues.

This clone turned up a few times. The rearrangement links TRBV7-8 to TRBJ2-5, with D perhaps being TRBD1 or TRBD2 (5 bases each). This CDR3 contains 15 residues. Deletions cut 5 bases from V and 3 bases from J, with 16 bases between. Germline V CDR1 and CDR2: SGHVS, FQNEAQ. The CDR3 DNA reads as TGTGCCAGCAGCGGATACGGGACCCGGGAAGAGACCCAGTACTTC. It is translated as CASSGYGTREETQYF.

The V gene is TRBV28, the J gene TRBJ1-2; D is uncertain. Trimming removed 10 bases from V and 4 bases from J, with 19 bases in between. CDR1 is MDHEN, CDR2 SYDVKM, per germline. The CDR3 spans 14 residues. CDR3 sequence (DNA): TGTGCCATCGGACGTCTAAGCGGGTCCTATGGCTACACCTTC. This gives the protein CAIGRLSGSYGYTF.

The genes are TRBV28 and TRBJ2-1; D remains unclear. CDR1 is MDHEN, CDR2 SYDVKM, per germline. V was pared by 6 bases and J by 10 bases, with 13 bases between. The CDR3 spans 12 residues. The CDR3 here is CASSPNPREQFF. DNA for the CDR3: TGTGCCAGCAGCCCAAACCCCAGGGAGCAGTTCTTC.

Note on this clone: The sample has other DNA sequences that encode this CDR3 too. CDR3 nucleotides: TGCGCCAGCAGCCAGAGCTCCTACAATGAGCAGTTCTTC. Translating gives CASSQSSYNEQFF. V gene TRBV4-1 combines with J gene TRBJ2-1; the D is unclear. Trimming took off 3 bases at V and 0 bases at J, with 3 bases between the two ends. CDR1 is MGHRA, CDR2 YSYEKL, per germline. The CDR3 spans 13 residues.

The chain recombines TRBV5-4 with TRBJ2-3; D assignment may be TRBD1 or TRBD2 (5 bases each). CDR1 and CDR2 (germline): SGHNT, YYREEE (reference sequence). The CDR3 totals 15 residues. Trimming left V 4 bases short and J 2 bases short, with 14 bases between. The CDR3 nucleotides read TGTGCCAGCAGCCAGGGAGACGGATACACAGATACGCAGTATTTT. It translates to CASSQGDGYTDTQYF.

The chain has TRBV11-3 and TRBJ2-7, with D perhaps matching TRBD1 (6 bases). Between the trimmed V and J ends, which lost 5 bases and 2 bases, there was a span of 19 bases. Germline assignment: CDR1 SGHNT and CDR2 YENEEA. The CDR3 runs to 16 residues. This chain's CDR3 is CASSPPGQGTPYEQYF. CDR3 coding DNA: TGTGCCAGCAGCCCCCCCGGGCAGGGGACCCCCTACGAGCAGTACTTC.